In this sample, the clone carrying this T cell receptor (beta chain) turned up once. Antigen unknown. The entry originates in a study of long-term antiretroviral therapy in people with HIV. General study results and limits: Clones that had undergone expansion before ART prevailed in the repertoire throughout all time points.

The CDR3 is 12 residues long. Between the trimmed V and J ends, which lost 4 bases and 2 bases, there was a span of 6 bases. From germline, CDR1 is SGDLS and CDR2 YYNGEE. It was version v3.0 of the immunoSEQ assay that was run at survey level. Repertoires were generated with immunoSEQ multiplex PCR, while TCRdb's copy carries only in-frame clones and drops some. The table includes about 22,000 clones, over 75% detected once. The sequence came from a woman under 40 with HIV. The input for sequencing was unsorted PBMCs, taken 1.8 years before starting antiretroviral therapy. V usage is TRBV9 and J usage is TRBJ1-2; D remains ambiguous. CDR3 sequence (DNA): TGTGCCAGCAGCTCAACCAACTATGGCTACACCTTC. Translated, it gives CASSSTNYGYTF.